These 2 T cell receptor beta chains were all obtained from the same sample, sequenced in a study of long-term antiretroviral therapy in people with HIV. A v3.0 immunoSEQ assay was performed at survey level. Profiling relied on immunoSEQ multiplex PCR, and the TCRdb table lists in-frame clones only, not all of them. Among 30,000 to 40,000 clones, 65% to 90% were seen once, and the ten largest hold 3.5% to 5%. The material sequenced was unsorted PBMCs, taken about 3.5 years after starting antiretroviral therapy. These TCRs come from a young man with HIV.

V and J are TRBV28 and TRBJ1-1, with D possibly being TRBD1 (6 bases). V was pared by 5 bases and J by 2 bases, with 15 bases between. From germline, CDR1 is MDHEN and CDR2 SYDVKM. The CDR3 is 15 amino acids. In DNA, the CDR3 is TGTGCCAGCAGTCTCTGGACAGCAGGAAACACTGAAGCTTTCTTT. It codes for CASSLWTAGNTEAFF.

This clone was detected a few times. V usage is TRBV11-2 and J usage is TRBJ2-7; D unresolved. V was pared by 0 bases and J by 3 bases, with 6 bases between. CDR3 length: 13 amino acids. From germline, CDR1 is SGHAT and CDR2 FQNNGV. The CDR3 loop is CASSLESHYEQYF. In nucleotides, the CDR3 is TGTGCCAGCAGCTTAGAGTCTCACTACGAGCAGTACTTC.